The 10 T cell receptor beta chains listed next were all sequenced from one sample in a study of T cell responses to AZD1222 COVID-19 vaccine. Libraries were prepared by immunoSEQ multiplex PCR; TCRdb keeps only in-frame clonotypes and omits some of them. This repertoire shows roughly 93,000 clones, roughly nine tenths found once; its top ten account for around 1.5%. Here the sequenced sample was peripheral blood, taken on day 0 of AZD1222 vaccination. The receptors stem from an adult in good health.

This clone was counted a single time. The chain couples TRBV7-6 to TRBJ2-7; TRBD1 matches at 7 bases. With V trimmed by 5 bases and J by 2 bases, 3 bases remained unmatched. Germline assignment: CDR1 SGHVS and CDR2 FNYEAQ. This CDR3 is 13 amino acids long. The CDR3 loop is CASSLTGPYEQYF. The CDR3 nucleotides read TGTGCCAGCAGCCTGACAGGGCCCTACGAGCAGTACTTC.

The chain carries TRBV29-1 and TRBJ1-1, with TRBD1 identical over 10 bases. The V gene's germline CDR1 is SQVTM and CDR2 ANQGSEA. The CDR3 length is 17 residues. V lost 3 bases, J lost 3 bases, and 13 bases stayed unmatched. The CDR3 loop reads CSVDPTGQGVGHTEAFF. CDR3 DNA: TGCAGCGTTGACCCAACCGGACAGGGGGTAGGTCACACTGAAGCTTTCTTT.

This clone was recorded only once. CDR3 sequence: CASSPGATDSEKLFF. CDR3 coding DNA: TGCGCCAGCAGCCCGGGGGCCACGGATAGTGAAAAACTGTTTTTT. J is TRBJ1-4 and V is TRBV4-1; a weak D match, TRBD1 (6 bases). Germline lookup yields CDR1 MGHRA and CDR2 YSYEKL. Trimming pared 4 bases from V and 7 bases from J, leaving 16 bases between. The CDR3 runs to 15 residues.

The rearrangement joins TRBV6-5 to TRBJ1-5; no clear D gene. The CDR3 sequence is 13 residues long. The germline V gene encodes CDR1 MNHEY and CDR2 SVGAGI. Trimming removed 5 bases from V and 1 base from J, with 6 bases in between. This chain's CDR3 is CASSQMSNQPQHF. The DNA for the CDR3 is TGTGCCAGCAGTCAAATGAGCAATCAGCCCCAGCATTTT.

The chain uses TRBV7-2 and TRBJ1-5; D possibly corresponds to TRBD1 (5 bases). V lost 2 bases, J lost 2 bases, and 22 bases lay in between. The CDR3 sequence is 19 residues long. The V gene's germline CDR1 is SGHTA and CDR2 FQGNSA. This chain's CDR3 is CASSLLELGPGRGNQPQHF. Here the CDR3 DNA reads TGTGCCAGCAGCTTATTAGAACTGGGGCCGGGTCGGGGCAATCAGCCCCAGCATTTT.

This chain joins TRBV15 and TRBJ1-4; possible D gene TRBD1, 6 bases. The germline V and J ends were trimmed by 5 bases and 3 bases, with 13 bases remaining between them. CDR1 and CDR2 from the germline V gene are LNHNV and YYDKDF (reference sequence). This CDR3 spans 15 amino acids. The chain's CDR3 is CATSAPRGANEKLFF. DNA of the CDR3: TGTGCCACCAGCGCTCCTAGGGGGGCTAATGAAAAACTGTTTTTT.

The rearrangement uses TRBV24-1 and TRBJ1-5; D unclear. Trimming shortened V by 4 bases and J by 2 bases, and 11 bases separated the two germline ends. This CDR3 is built from 15 residues. Germline assignment: CDR1 KGHDR and CDR2 SFDVKD. The CDR3 reads CATSERTGGNQPQHF. The CDR3 nucleotides are TGTGCCACCAGTGAGAGGACTGGCGGCAATCAGCCCCAGCATTTT.

The count of this clone is one. The chain carries TRBV14 and TRBJ1-3, with unresolved D. Germline CDR1 and CDR2: SGHDN and FVKESK. CDR3 length: 15 residues. V was clipped by 1 base and J by 0 bases, with 7 bases between them. For the CDR3, the DNA is TGTGCCAGCAGCCAAGTTGCTGTCTCTGGAAACACCATATATTTT. Translated, it gives CASSQVAVSGNTIYF.

The rearrangement uses TRBV7-2 and TRBJ2-7; 15 bases are a match to TRBD2. The CDR3 totals 15 residues. Per germline, CDR1 SGHTA and CDR2 FQGNSA. After removal of 4 bases from V and 2 bases from J, the junction contained 0 bases not matched to a gene. The CDR3 sequence: CASSWTSGGAYEQYF. CDR3 nucleotides: TGTGCCAGCAGCTGGACTAGCGGGGGGGCCTACGAGCAGTACTTC.

The genes are TRBV2 and TRBJ1-2; 7 bases agree with TRBD1. CDR3 length: 13 amino acids. The J segment lost 3 bases and the V segment lost 8 bases, leaving 6 bases of the junction unmatched. The germline V gene encodes CDR1 SNHLY and CDR2 FYNNEI. The CDR3: CASQRQGDYGYTF. Here the CDR3 DNA reads TGTGCCAGCCAGAGACAGGGAGACTATGGCTACACCTTC.